This T cell receptor beta chain comes out of a study of graft-versus-host responses after intestinal transplantation. Study details: Each of the recipients got a multivisceral, liver-intestinal, or isolated intestinal transplant. Points from the study as a whole: Recipient-marrow GvH clones were detected, some having first appeared in ileum or blood. Early post-transplant HvG declines showed an association with peak circulating GvH clone levels. Clonal ratios of graft-versus-host to host-versus-graft in allografts were high for patients exhibiting graft-donor T cell macrochimerism.

Trimming pared 3 bases from V and 9 bases from J, leaving 14 bases between. Germline loops: CDR1 MGHRA, CDR2 YSYEKL. The CDR3 spans 13 residues. Remarks on this clone: Its specificity is not known.

Here immunoSEQ multiplex PCR was the method, and the copy in TCRdb shows in-frame clones only, minus some. The sample includes about 50,000 clones, about nine tenths of them seen just once. The source of this sequence is a human donor who was the organ donor for an intestinal transplant. V is TRBV4-1 and J is TRBJ2-5; either TRBD1 or TRBD2 may supply D (5 bases each). This sample comprised unstimulated CD4+ T cells sorted from spleen or lymph node cells, obtained before transplant. Written as DNA, the CDR3 is TGCGCCAGCAGCCAGACAGATAGGGAGTCCCAGTACTTC. This translates into CASSQTDRESQYF.